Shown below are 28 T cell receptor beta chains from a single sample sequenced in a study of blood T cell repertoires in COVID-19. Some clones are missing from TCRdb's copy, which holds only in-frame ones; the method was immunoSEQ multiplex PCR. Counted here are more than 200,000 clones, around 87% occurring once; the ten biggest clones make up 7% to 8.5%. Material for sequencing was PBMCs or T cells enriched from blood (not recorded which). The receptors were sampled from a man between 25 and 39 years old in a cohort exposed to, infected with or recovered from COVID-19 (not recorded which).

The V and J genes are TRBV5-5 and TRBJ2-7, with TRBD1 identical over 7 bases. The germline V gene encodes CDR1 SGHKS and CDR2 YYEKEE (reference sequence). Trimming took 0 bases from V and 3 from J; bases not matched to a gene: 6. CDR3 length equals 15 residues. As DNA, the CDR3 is TGTGCCAGCAGCTTGGTAGCAGGGGGTAACTACGAGCAGTACTTC. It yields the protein CASSLVAGGNYEQYF.

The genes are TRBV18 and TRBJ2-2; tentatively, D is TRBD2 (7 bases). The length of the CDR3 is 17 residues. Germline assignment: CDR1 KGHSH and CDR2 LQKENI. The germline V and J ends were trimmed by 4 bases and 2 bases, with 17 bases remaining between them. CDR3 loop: CASSREARGANTGELFF. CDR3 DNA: TGTGCCAGCTCACGCGAAGCCCGGGGGGCCAACACCGGGGAGCTGTTTTTT.

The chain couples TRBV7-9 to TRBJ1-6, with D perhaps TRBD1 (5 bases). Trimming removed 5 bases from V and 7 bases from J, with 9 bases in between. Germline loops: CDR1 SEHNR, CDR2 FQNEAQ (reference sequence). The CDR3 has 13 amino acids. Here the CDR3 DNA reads TGTGCCAGCAGCGCGCGACAGAATTCACCCCTCCACTTT. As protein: CASSARQNSPLHF. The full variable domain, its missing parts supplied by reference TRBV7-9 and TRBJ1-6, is DTGVSQNPRHKITKRGQNVTFRCDPISEHNRLYWYRQTLGQGPEFLTYFQNEAQLEKSRLLSDRFSAERPKGSFSTLEIQRTEQGDSAMYLCASSARQNSPLHFGNGTRLTVT.

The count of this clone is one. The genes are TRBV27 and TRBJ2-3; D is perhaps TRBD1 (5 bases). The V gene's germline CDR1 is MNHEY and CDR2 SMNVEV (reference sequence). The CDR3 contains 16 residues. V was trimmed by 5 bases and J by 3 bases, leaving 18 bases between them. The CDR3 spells CASSPPRFSGTDTQYF. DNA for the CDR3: TGTGCCAGCAGTCCTCCTCGGTTCTCAGGGACAGATACGCAGTATTTT.

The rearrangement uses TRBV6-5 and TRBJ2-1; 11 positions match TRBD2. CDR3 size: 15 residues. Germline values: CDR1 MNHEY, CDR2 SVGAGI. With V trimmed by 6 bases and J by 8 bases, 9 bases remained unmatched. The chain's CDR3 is CASSRLAGPTYEQFF. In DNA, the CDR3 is TGTGCCAGCAGCCGACTAGCGGGACCTACCTATGAGCAGTTCTTC.

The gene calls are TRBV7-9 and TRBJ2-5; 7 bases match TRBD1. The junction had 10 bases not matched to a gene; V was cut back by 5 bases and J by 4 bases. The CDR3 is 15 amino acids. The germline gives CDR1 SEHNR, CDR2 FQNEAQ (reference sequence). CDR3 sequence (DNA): TGTGCCAGCAGCCCCCCCTACGACAGGGTAGAGACCCAGTACTTC. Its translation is CASSPPYDRVETQYF.

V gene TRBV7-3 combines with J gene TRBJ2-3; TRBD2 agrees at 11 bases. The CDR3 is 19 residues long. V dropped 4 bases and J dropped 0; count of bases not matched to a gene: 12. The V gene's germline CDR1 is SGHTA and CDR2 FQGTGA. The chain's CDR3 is CASSSSLAGGLSSTDTQYF. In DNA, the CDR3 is TGTGCCAGCAGCTCGAGTCTAGCGGGAGGCTTATCTAGCACAGATACGCAGTATTTT.

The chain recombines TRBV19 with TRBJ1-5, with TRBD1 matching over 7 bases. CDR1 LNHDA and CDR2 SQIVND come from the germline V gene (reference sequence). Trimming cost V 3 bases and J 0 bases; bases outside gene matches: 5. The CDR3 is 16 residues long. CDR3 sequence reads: CASSIWGQYSNQPQHF. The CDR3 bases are TGTGCCAGTAGTATCTGGGGACAGTATAGCAATCAGCCCCAGCATTTT. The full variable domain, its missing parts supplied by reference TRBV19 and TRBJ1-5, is DGGITQSPKYLFRKEGQNVTLSCEQNLNHDAMYWYRQDPGQGLRLIYYSQIVNDFQKGDIAEGYSVSREKKESFPLTVTSAQKNPTAFYLCASSIWGQYSNQPQHFGDGTRLSIL.

This CDR3 reads CASSTGTGGGGTEAFF. In nucleotides, the CDR3 is TGTGCCAGCAGTACCGGGACAGGGGGAGGAGGCACTGAAGCTTTCTTT. This sequence joins TRBV28 and TRBJ1-1; 11 bases align to TRBD1. Unmatched junction bases numbered 9, after V lost 5 bases and J lost 4 bases. Germline assignment: CDR1 MDHEN and CDR2 SYDVKM. The CDR3 runs 16 residues.

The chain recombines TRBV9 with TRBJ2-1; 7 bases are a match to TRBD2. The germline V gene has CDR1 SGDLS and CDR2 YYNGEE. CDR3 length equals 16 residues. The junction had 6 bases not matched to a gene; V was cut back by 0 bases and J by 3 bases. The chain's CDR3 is CASSVAPGGVYNEQFF. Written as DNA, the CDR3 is TGTGCCAGCAGCGTAGCCCCGGGAGGAGTCTACAATGAGCAGTTCTTC.

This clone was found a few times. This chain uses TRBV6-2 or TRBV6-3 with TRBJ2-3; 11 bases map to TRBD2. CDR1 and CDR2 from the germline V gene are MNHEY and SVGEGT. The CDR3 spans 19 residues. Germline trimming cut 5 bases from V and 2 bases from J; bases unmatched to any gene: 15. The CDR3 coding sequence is TGTGCCAGCAGTAAGGGACTAGCGGAAAGAACCCTCTCCACAGATACGCAGTATTTT. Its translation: CASSKGLAERTLSTDTQYF.

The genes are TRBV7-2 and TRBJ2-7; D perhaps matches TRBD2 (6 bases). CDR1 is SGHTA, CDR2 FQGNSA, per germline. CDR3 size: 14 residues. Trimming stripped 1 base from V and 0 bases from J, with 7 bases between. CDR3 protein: CASSLVADSYEQYF. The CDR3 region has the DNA TGTGCCAGCAGCTTAGTAGCGGACTCCTACGAGCAGTACTTC.

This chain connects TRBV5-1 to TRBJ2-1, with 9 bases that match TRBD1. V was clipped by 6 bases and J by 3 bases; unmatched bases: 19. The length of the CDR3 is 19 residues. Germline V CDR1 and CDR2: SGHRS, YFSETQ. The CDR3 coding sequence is TGCGCCAGCACCCCTACAGGGGGCGGTCGGGGACAACACTACAATGAGCAGTTCTTC. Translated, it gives CASTPTGGGRGQHYNEQFF.

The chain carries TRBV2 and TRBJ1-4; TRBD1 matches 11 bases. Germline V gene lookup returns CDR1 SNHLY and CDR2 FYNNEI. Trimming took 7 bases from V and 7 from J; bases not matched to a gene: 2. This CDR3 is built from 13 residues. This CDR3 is CASTGTGGEKLFF. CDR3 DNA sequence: TGTGCCAGCACCGGGACAGGGGGTGAAAAACTGTTTTTT.

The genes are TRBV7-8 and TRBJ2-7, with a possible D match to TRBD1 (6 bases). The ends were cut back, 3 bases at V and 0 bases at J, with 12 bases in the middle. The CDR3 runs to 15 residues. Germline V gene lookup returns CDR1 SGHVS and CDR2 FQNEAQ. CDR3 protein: CASSLSQGLSYEQYF. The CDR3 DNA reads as TGTGCCAGCAGCTTGTCGCAGGGGCTCTCCTACGAGCAGTACTTC.

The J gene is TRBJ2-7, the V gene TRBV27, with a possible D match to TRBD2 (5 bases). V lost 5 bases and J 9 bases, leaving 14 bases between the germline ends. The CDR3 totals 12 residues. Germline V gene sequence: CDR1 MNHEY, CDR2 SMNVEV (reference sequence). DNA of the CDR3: TGTGCCAGCAGTCCTCCCCAAGGGAGGCAGTACTTC. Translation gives CASSPPQGRQYF.

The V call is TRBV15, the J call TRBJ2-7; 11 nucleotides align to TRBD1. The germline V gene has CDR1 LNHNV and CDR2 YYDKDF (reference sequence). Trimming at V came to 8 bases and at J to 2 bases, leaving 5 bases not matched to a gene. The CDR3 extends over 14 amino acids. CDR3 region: CATSGQGEAYEQYF. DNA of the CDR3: TGTGCCACCTCGGGACAGGGGGAGGCCTACGAGCAGTACTTC.

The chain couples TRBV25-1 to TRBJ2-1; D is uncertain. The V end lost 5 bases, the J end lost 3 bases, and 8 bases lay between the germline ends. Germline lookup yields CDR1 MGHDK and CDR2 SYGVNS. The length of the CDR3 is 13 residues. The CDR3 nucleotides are TGTGCCAGCAGTCTACTCAACTACAATGAGCAGTTCTTC. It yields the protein CASSLLNYNEQFF.

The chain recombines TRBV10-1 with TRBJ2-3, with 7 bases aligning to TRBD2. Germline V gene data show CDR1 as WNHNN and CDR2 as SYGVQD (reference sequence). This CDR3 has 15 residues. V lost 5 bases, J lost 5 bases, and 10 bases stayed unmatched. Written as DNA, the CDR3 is TGCGCCAGCAGTAAGGGGACTATTACACAAGATACGCAGTATTTT. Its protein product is CASSKGTITQDTQYF.

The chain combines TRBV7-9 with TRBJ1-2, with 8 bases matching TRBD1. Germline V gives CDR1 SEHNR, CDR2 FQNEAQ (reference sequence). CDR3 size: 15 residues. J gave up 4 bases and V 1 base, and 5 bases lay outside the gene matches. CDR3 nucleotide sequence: TGTGCCAGCAGCTTAGGTCAGGGGGCGGTCTATGGCTACACCTTC. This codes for CASSLGQGAVYGYTF.

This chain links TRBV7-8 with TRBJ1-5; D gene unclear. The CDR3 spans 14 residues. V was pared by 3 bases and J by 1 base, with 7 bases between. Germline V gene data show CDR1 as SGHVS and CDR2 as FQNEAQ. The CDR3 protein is CASSLRASNQPQHF. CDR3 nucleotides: TGTGCCAGCAGCTTGCGGGCGAGCAATCAGCCCCAGCATTTT.

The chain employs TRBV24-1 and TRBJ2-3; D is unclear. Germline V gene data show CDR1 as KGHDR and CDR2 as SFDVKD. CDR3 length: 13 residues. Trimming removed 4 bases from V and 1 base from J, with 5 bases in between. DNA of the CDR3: TGTGCCACCAGTGAAGGAGGCACAGATACGCAGTATTTT. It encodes CATSEGGTDTQYF.

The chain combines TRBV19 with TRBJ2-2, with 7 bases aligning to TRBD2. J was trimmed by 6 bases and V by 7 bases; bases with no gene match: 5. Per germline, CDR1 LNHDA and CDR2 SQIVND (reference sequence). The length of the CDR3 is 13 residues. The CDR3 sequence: CASTRDYSGELFF. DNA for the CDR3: TGTGCCAGTACCCGGGACTATTCCGGGGAGCTGTTTTTT.

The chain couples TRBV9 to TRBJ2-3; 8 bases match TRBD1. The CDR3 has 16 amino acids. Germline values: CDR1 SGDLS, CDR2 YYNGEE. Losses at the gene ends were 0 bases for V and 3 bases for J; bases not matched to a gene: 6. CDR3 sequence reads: CASSVDGQGRTDTQYF. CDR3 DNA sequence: TGTGCCAGCAGCGTAGACGGACAGGGTAGGACAGATACGCAGTATTTT.

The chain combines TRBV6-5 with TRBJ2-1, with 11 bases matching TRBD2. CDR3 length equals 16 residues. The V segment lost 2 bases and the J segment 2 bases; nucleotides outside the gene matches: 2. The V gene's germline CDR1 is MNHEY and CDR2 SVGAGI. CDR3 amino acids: CASSYGTSGAYNEQFF. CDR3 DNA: TGTGCCAGCAGTTACGGGACTAGCGGAGCCTACAATGAGCAGTTCTTC.

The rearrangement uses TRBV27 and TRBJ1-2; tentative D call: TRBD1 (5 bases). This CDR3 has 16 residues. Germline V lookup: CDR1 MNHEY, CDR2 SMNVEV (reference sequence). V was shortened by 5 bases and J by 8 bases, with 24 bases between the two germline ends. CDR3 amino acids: CASSTGGKGLRAGYTF. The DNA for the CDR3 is TGTGCCAGCAGTACCGGCGGGAAGGGGCTGCGTGCGGGCTACACCTTC.

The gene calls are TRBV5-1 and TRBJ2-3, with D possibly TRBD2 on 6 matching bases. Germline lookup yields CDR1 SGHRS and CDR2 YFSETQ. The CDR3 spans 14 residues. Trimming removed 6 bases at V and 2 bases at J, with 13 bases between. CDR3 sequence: CASTHSGYTDTQYF. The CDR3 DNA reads TGCGCCAGCACCCACAGCGGGTACACAGATACGCAGTATTTT.

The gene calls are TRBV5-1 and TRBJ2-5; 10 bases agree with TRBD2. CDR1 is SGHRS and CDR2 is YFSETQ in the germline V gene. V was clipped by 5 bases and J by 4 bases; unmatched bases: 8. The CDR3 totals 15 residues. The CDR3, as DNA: TGCGCCAGCAGAGGAGCGGGAGGGCCAGGAGAGACCCAGTACTTC. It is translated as CASRGAGGPGETQYF.